This T cell receptor beta chain is from a study of PD-L1 blockade in urothelial cancer. J was trimmed by 1 base and V by 5 bases; bases with no gene match: 3. The germline V gene encodes CDR1 LNHDA and CDR2 SQIVND (reference sequence). This CDR3 is built from 15 residues. A few counts support this clone. Data came from immunoSEQ multiplex PCR; TCRdb stores just in-frame clones and leaves some out. In the table there are 100,000 to 150,000 clones, 65% to 85% of which are singletons. Time point meaning: pretreatment peripheral blood. Patients each gave 1 to 8 samples, pretreatment and on-treatment. The chain employs TRBV19 and TRBJ1-1; 11 positions agree with TRBD1. Specimen: PBMCs, collected around atezolizumab (anti-PD-L1) treatment. The sequence was collected from a man aged 50 to 60 with urothelial cancer. The DNA for the CDR3 is TGTGCCAGTAGTTGGGACAGGGGGGGGAACACTGAAGCTTTCTTT. It yields the protein CASSWDRGGNTEAFF.